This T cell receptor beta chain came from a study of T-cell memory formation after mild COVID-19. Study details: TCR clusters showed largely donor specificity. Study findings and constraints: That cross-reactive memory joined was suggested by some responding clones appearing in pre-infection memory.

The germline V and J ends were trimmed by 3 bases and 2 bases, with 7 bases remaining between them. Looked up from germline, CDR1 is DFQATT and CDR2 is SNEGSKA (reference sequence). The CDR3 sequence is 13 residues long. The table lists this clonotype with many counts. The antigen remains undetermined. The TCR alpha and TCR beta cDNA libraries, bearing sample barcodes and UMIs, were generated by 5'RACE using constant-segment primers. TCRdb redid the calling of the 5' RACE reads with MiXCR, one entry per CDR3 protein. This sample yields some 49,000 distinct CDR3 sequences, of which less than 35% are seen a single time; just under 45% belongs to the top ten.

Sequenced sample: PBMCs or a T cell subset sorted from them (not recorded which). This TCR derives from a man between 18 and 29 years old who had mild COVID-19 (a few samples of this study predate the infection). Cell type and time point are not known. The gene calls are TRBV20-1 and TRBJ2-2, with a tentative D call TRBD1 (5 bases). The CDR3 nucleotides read TGCAGTGCTAGGCAGGGTAACACCGGGGAGCTGTTTTTT. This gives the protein CSARQGNTGELFF.